This passage covers 6 T cell receptor beta chains from one sample sequenced in a study of shared T cell receptors in the human thymus. Some clones are missing from TCRdb's copy, which holds only in-frame ones; the method was immunoSEQ multiplex PCR. The sample yields about 380,000 clones, approximately 95% seen once. The sample comprised thymocytes. The source of these receptors is a human donor.

This clone has just one count. This rearrangement joins TRBV2 to TRBJ1-4; 7 bases align to TRBD1. The length of the CDR3 is 15 residues. The J segment lost 0 bases and the V segment lost 6 bases, leaving 4 bases of the junction unmatched. The V gene's germline CDR1 is SNHLY and CDR2 FYNNEI. CDR3 sequence: CASRGQLATNEKLFF. As DNA, the CDR3 is TGTGCCAGCAGGGGACAGTTAGCAACTAATGAAAAACTGTTTTTT. Based on the CDR3 plus reference TRBV2 and TRBJ1-4, the full variable domain is EPEVTQTPSHQVTQMGQEVILRCVPISNHLYFYWYRQILGQKVEFLVSFYNNEISEKSEIFDDQFSVERPDGSNFTLKIRSTKLEDSAMYFCASRGQLATNEKLFFGSGTQLSVL.

This chain joins TRBV14 and TRBJ2-5, with D perhaps matching TRBD2 (7 bases). The J call may be incorrect, as the DNA end agrees better with TRBJ2-7. CDR1 and CDR2 (germline): SGHDN, FVKESK. The CDR3 is 16 residues long. The CDR3 DNA follows: TGTGCCAGCAGCCAAGATGAGGGGGGGAGCTCCTACGAGCAGTACTTC. Its protein product is CASSQDEGGSSYEQYF.

The J gene is TRBJ2-3, the V gene TRBV7-3; 8 bases map to TRBD2. This CDR3 spans 15 amino acids. Trimming cost V 5 bases and J 1 base; bases outside gene matches: 5. Germline V gene sequence: CDR1 SGHTA, CDR2 FQGTGA. CDR3: CASSDREGGTDTQYF. The CDR3 DNA reads as TGTGCCAGCAGCGACCGGGAGGGTGGCACAGATACGCAGTATTTT.

V and J are TRBV7-2 and TRBJ2-1, with 13 bases aligning to TRBD2. The V gene end was trimmed by 5 bases and the J gene end by 4 bases; junction bases not matched to a gene: 8. CDR3 length: 17 amino acids. Looked up from germline, CDR1 is SGHTA and CDR2 is FQGNSA. CDR3 sequence: CASSPPLAGGRYNEQFF. CDR3 coding DNA: TGTGCCAGCAGCCCACCACTAGCGGGAGGGCGATACAATGAGCAGTTCTTC.

The chain couples TRBV7-9 to TRBJ1-3, with D maybe TRBD1 (6 bases). This CDR3 spans 16 amino acids. Trimming left V 6 bases short and J 6 bases short, with 21 bases between. The germline CDR1 and CDR2 sequences are SEHNR and FQNEAQ (reference sequence). CDR3 bases: TGTGCCAGCAGGACCAACAACAGGGAAGGGGCAAACACCATATATTTT. It yields the protein CASRTNNREGANTIYF. The full variable domain, with the rest looked up from reference TRBV7-9 and TRBJ1-3, is DTGVSQNPRHKITKRGQNVTFRCDPISEHNRLYWYRQTLGQGPEFLTYFQNEAQLEKSRLLSDRFSAERPKGSFSTLEIQRTEQGDSAMYLCASRTNNREGANTIYFGEGSWLTVV.

This clone is a singleton in its sample. The V call is TRBV2, the J call TRBJ1-2; no reliable D call. V was clipped by 5 bases and J by 9 bases, with 16 bases between them. The length of the CDR3 is 13 residues. The germline gives CDR1 SNHLY, CDR2 FYNNEI. CDR3 loop: CASSKNSPMRYTF. The DNA of the CDR3 is TGTGCCAGCAGTAAGAACAGCCCGATGCGCTACACCTTC.